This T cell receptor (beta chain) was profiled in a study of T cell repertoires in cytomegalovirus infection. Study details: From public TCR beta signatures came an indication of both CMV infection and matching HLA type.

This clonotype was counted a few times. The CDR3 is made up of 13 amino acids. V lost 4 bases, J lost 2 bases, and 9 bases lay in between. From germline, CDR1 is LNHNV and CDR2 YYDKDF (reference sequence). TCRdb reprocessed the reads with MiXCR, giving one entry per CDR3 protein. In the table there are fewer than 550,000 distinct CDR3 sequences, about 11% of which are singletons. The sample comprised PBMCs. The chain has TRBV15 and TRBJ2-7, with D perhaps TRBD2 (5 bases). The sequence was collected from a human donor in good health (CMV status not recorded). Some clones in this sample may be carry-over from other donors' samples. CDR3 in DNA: TGTGCCACCAGCAACGGACTGGCCTACGAGCAGTACTTC. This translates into CATSNGLAYEQYF.